What follows describes a single TCR beta chain. CDR1 is GTSNPN and CDR2 is SVGIG in the germline V gene (reference sequence). V shed 4 bases and J 4 bases; nucleotides not matched to a gene: 10. This CDR3 has 16 amino acids. The method was immunoSEQ multiplex PCR; TCRdb's version includes in-frame clones alone and lacks a portion of them. The sample has about 350,000 clones, 75% to 90% seen once. The data were taken from a study of blood T cell repertoires in COVID-19. Overall study context: The samples span acute and convalescent COVID-19 from the United States, Italy and Spain. PBMCs, B-cell-depleted T cells, or T cells provided the cDNA or gDNA that made up the material.

Patients from Seattle were sampled longitudinally, starting during active infection. The V call is TRBV30, the J call TRBJ2-2; 9 nucleotides line up with TRBD1. Sequenced: peripheral blood. The receptor's source is a woman aged 45-65 years with COVID-19, enrolled during active disease. CDR3 sequence (DNA): TGTGCCTGGAAATGGGGGACAGGGTGGACCACCGGGGAGCTGTTTTTT. Translating it yields CAWKWGTGWTTGELFF.